A selection of T cell receptor beta chains follows, all from one sample in a study of T cell changes during pregnancy in multiple sclerosis. The assay was immunoSEQ multiplex PCR, and TCRdb's table has in-frame clones only and misses some. The data show roughly 90,000 clones, over 85% seen once. The sample here was peripheral blood, taken in the first trimester of pregnancy. The source of these receptors is a female donor with multiple sclerosis, enrolled in a pregnancy study. Each CDR3 is given with its conserved first and last residue. The order of the fields is J gene, V gene, CDR3 protein.

TRBJ1-2 | TRBV27 | CASSSPGQQYGYTF
TRBJ1-6 | TRBV6-5 | CASSYSAGQHSPLHF
TRBJ2-7 | TRBV7-9 | CASSLSSREQYF
TRBJ2-2 | TRBV7-8 | CASSLHPSGTSPGELFF
TRBJ1-5 | TRBV19 | CASSLSTGSFNQPQHF
TRBJ2-7 | TRBV30 | CAWDRDEHEQYF
TRBJ2-7 | TRBV19 | CASSIEGQGTYEQYF
TRBJ1-5 | TRBV4-1 | CASSLTPGGGYQPQHF
TRBJ1-6 | TRBV27 | CASSSPGGSPLHF
TRBJ1-1 | TRBV2 | CASRTGSQGTEAFF
TRBJ1-2 | TRBV2 | CASSEALRGPNGYTF
TRBJ2-3 | TRBV9 | CASSVDPGGAGGSTQQYF
TRBJ1-1 | TRBV5-4 | CASSPRTGGFPEAFF
TRBJ1-4 | TRBV28 | CASSLTRGLNEKLFF
TRBJ1-2 | TRBV7-9 | CASPGSRGGYTF
TRBJ2-1 | TRBV2 | CASSPPTGDFSYNEQFF
TRBJ2-7 | TRBV19 | CASSSDREDGEQYF
TRBJ1-1 | TRBV18 | CASSRVNTEAFF
TRBJ2-6 | TRBV23-1 | CASSPFRGPSGANVLTF
TRBJ1-2 | TRBV5-1 | CASSHSQGAGGYTF
TRBJ1-2 | TRBV5-1 | CASSLGFGDYGYTF
TRBJ1-2 | TRBV5-5 | CASSLVGQEYGYTF
TRBJ2-2 | TRBV7-3 | CASSLRAGNTGELFF
TRBJ2-3 | TRBV11-2 | CASSSLKGRGADTQYF
TRBJ1-2 | TRBV20-1 | CSARAGWSYTF
TRBJ1-4 | TRBV9 | CASSVTGSTTNEKLFF
TRBJ2-1 | TRBV13 | CASSRPRDEQFF
TRBJ2-5 | TRBV7-2 | CASSLGGLETQYF
TRBJ1-4 | TRBV2 | CASIAPTNEKLFF
TRBJ2-3 | TRBV5-1 | CASSSTDRSTDTQYF
TRBJ2-7 | TRBV6-6 | CASSSGQTYEQYF
TRBJ2-2 | TRBV7-6 | CASSFEEVSGELFF
TRBJ1-1 | TRBV7-9 | CASSPQQGAGTEAFF
TRBJ1-6 | TRBV27 | CASSTYRGSPLHF
TRBJ2-7 | TRBV30 | CAWTGGTRTYEQYF
TRBJ1-4 | TRBV4-1 | CASSPAGNTNEKLFF
TRBJ1-1 | TRBV7-9 | CASSPRTGEVGNTEAFF
TRBJ2-4 | TRBV4-1 | CASSQEGEGLDIQYF
TRBJ2-3 | TRBV7-2 | CASSLQQGDTQYF
TRBJ1-1 | TRBV5-1 | CASRAGQGRHTEAFF
TRBJ2-7 | TRBV19 | CASSIVNRGHEQYF